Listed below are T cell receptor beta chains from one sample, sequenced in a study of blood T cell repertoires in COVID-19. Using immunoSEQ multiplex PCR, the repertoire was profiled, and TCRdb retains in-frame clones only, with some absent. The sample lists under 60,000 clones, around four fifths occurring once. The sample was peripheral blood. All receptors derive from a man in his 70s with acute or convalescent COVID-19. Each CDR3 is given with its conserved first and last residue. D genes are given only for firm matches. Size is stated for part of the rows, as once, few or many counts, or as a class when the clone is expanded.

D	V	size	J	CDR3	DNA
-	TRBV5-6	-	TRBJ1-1	CASSYMAPTGSAEAFF	TGTGCCAGCAGTTACATGGCCCCTACAGGGAGCGCTGAAGCTTTCTTT
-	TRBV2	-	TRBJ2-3	CASRTLLVSALDTQYF	TGTGCCAGCAGGACCCTATTGGTCAGCGCGTTAGATACGCAGTATTTT
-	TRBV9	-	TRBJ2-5	CASSLAPGETQYF	TGTGCCAGCAGCCTAGCCCCGGGAGAGACCCAGTACTTC
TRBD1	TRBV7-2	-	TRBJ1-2	CASSSRDRGDYGYTF	TGTGCCAGCAGCTCAAGGGACAGGGGTGACTATGGCTACACCTTC
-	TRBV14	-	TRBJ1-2	CASSRSTGTNYGYTF	TGTGCCAGCAGCCGATCGACAGGTACTAACTATGGCTACACCTTC
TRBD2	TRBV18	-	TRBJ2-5	CASSPPRGAGETQYF	TGTGCCAGCTCACCACCGCGGGGGGCCGGGGAGACCCAGTACTTC
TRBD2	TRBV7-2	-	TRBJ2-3	CASSLNLAGTSGDTQYF	TGTGCCAGCAGCTTAAATCTAGCGGGGACCTCCGGGGATACGCAGTATTTT
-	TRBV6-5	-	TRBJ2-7	CASSGGTYEQYF	TGTGCCAGCAGCGGAGGGACCTACGAGCAGTACTTC
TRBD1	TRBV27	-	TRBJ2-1	CASSSPLGTGNYNEQFF	TGTGCCAGCAGTTCTCCATTAGGGACAGGGAACTACAATGAGCAGTTCTTC
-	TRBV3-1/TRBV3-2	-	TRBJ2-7	CASSPTRGSYEQYF	TGTGCCAGCAGCCCCACCCGGGGGTCGTACGAGCAGTACTTC
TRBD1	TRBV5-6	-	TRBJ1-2	CASSLRGQHYGYTF	TGTGCCAGCAGCTTGAGGGGACAGCACTATGGCTACACCTTC
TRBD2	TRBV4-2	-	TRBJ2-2	CASSQAGAGGRHGELFF	TGTGCCAGCAGCCAAGCCGGAGCGGGAGGGAGACACGGGGAGCTGTTTTTT
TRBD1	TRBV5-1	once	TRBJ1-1	CASSLGLIEGQTNTEAFF	TGCGCCAGCAGCTTGGGCCTTATAGAGGGACAGACGAACACTGAAGCTTTCTTT
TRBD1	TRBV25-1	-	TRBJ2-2	CASSGQGTGELFF	TGTGCCAGCAGTGGACAGGGAACCGGGGAGCTGTTTTTT
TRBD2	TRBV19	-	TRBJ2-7	CASSIQGGSYEQYF	TGTGCCAGTAGTATTCAGGGAGGGTCCTACGAGCAGTACTTC
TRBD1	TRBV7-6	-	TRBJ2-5	CASSLGQGVASAQYF	TGTGCCAGCAGCTTAGGACAGGGGGTTGCTTCGGCCCAGTACTTC
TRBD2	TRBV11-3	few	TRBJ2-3	CASSKGLAGTDTQYF	TGTGCCAGCAGCAAAGGACTAGCGGGCACAGATACGCAGTATTTT
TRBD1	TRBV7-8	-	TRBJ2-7	CASSLGTGLGYEQYF	TGTGCCAGCAGCTTAGGGACAGGGCTTGGGTACGAGCAGTACTTC
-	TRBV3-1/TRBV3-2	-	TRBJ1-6	CASSQDRSQGPGSPLHF	TGTGCCAGCAGCCAAGATCGGAGTCAGGGGCCTGGATCACCCCTCCACTTT
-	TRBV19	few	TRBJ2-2	CASSIIIVSQAPGELFF	TGTGCCAGTAGTATCATAATTGTGTCGCAGGCGCCCGGGGAGCTGTTTTTT
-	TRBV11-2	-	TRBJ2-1	CASRPMGGGAEGEQFF	TGTGCCAGCAGGCCGATGGGAGGAGGAGCCGAGGGTGAGCAGTTCTTC
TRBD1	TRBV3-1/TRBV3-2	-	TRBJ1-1	CASSPDRMGYTEAFF	TGTGCCAGCAGCCCGGACAGGATGGGGTACACTGAAGCTTTCTTT
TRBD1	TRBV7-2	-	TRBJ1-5	CASSRDRVGNQPQHF	TGTGCCAGCAGTCGTGACAGGGTAGGGAATCAGCCCCAGCATTTT
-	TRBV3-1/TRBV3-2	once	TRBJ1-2	CASSQASGYTF	TGTGCCAGCAGCCAAGCGAGTGGCTACACCTTC
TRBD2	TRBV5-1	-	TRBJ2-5	CASSPGVAGYQETQYF	TGCGCCAGCAGCCCAGGCGTAGCGGGGTACCAAGAGACCCAGTACTTC
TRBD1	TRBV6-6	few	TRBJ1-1	CASSYFSGQGSTEAFF	TGTGCCAGCAGTTACTTTTCTGGACAGGGCTCCACTGAAGCTTTCTTT
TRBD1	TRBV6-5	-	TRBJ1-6	CASSPTGTGVSPLHF	TGTGCCAGCAGTCCTACCGGGACAGGGGTGTCACCCCTCCACTTT
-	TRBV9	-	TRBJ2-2	CASSSRQVNTGELFF	TGTGCCAGCAGCTCACGACAGGTGAACACCGGGGAGCTGTTTTTT
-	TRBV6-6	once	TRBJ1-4	CASTPSPGGREKLFF	TGTGCCAGCACTCCGAGCCCGGGGGGCCGTGAAAAACTGTTTTTT
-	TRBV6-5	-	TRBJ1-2	CASSYSVQEVNYGYTF	TGTGCCAGCAGTTACTCGGTCCAGGAGGTTAACTATGGCTACACCTTC
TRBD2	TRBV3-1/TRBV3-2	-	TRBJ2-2	CASIGLAGGFGELFF	TGTGCCAGCATCGGACTAGCGGGAGGGTTCGGGGAGCTGTTTTTT
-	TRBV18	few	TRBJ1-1	CASSPGANTEAFF	TGTGCCAGCTCACCAGGGGCGAACACTGAAGCTTTCTTT
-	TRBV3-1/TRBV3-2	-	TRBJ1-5	CASSQGGLGGNQPQHF	TGTGCCAGCAGCCAGGGGGGGCTCGGGGGAAATCAGCCCCAGCATTTT
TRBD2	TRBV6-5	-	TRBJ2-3	CASSPLAGGADTQYF	TGTGCCAGCAGCCCACTAGCGGGAGGCGCAGATACGCAGTATTTT
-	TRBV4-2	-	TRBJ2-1	CASSFGLADNEQFF	TGTGCCAGCAGCTTCGGGCTAGCCGACAATGAGCAGTTCTTC
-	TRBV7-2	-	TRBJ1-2	CASSLGAPAKFNYGYTF	TGTGCCAGCAGCTTAGGGGCCCCAGCAAAGTTTAACTATGGCTACACCTTC
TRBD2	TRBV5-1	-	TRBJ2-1	CASSLNGGADNEQFF	TGCGCCAGCAGCTTAAACGGGGGGGCCGACAATGAGCAGTTCTTC
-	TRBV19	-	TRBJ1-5	CASKVAGGNQPQHF	TGTGCCAGTAAAGTTGCAGGGGGCAATCAGCCCCAGCATTTT
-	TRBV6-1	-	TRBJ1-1	CASSEARNTEAFF	TGTGCCAGCAGTGAAGCGCGGAACACTGAAGCTTTCTTT
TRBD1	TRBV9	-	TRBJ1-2	CASSPRTGPNGYTF	TGTGCCAGCAGCCCCCGGACAGGCCCGAATGGCTACACCTTC
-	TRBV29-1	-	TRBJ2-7	CSVGDTTQQYF	TGCAGCGTCGGGGACACTACCCAGCAGTACTTC
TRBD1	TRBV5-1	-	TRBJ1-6	CASSSTTGENSPLHF	TGCGCCAGCAGCTCAACGACAGGGGAAAATTCACCCCTCCACTTT
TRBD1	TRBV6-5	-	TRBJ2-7	CATQTGAKDEQYF	TGTGCCACCCAGACAGGGGCGAAGGACGAGCAGTACTTC
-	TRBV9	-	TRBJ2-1	CASSVGSSYHYNEQFF	TGTGCCAGCAGCGTCGGGTCCTCCTACCACTACAATGAGCAGTTCTTC
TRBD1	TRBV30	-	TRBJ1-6	CAWKLTGGTYSPLHF	TGTGCCTGGAAACTGACAGGGGGCACGTATTCACCCCTCCACTTT
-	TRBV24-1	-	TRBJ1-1	CATSDSGTEAFF	TGTGCCACCAGTGATTCGGGAACTGAAGCTTTCTTT
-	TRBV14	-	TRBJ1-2	CASSQSLNYGYTF	TGTGCCAGCAGCCAAAGCCTGAACTATGGCTACACCTTC
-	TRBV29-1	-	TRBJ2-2	CSVEEVTTGELFF	TGCAGCGTTGAGGAGGTGACCACCGGGGAGCTGTTTTTT
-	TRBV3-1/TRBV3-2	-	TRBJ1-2	CASSQDPQGGYTF	TGTGCCAGCAGCCAAGATCCTCAGGGCGGCTACACCTTC
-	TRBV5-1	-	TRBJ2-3	CASRPGGTDTQYF	TGCGCCAGCAGGCCGGGGGGCACAGATACGCAGTATTTT
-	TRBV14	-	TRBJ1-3	CASSQRRATLSGNTIYF	TGTGCCAGCAGCCAGCGCAGGGCCACCCTCTCTGGAAACACCATATATTTT
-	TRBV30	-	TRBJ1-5	CAWSLTPNQPQHF	TGTGCCTGGAGTTTGACACCAAATCAGCCCCAGCATTTT
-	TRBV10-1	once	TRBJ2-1	CASQSGGSNEQFF	TGCGCCAGCCAGAGCGGAGGCTCCAATGAGCAGTTCTTC